A single sample gave rise to the 22 T cell receptor beta chains below, sequenced in a study of brain T cells in children with intractable seizures. The repertoire was sequenced with immunoSEQ multiplex PCR; TCRdb's copy has only in-frame clones and lacks some. The sample yields 70,000 to 90,000 clones, about 92% seen once. This specimen was peripheral blood, taken at surgery. The receptors stem from a boy younger than two with tuberous sclerosis and intractable seizures.

The V gene is TRBV30, the J gene TRBJ1-1, with D possibly matching TRBD1 (5 bases). The CDR3 consists of 13 residues. The V end was cut by 3 bases, the J end by 11 bases, with 19 bases between. CDR1 and CDR2 from the germline V gene are GTSNPN and SVGIG (reference sequence). The CDR3 sequence is CAWSVSRAQTAFF. The CDR3 DNA follows: TGTGCCTGGAGCGTAAGCAGGGCACAGACGGCTTTCTTT.

This clone was recorded only once. The chain uses TRBV28 and TRBJ1-2; the D is unclear. Germline V gene data show CDR1 as MDHEN and CDR2 as SYDVKM. Trimming stripped 10 bases from V and 5 bases from J, with 11 bases between. CDR3 length: 11 amino acids. Here the CDR3 DNA reads TGTGCCACCACCGCGGGGTATGGCTACACCTTC. It is translated as CATTAGYGYTF.

This clone was seen just once. The V gene is TRBV6-1, the J gene TRBJ1-4; D call uncertain. This CDR3 region has 16 residues. Germline CDR1 and CDR2: MNHNS and SASEGT. Between the trimmed V and J ends, which lost 1 base and 0 bases, there was a span of 9 bases. CDR3 DNA: TGTGCCAGCAGTGAAGGGTGGGGAGCAACTAATGAAAAACTGTTTTTT. Amino acid sequence: CASSEGWGATNEKLFF.

This chain joins TRBV19 and TRBJ1-2, with TRBD1 matching over 9 bases. This CDR3 is 14 amino acids long. Germline V gives CDR1 LNHDA, CDR2 SQIVND (reference sequence). After removal of 6 bases from V and 6 bases from J, the junction contained 8 bases not matched to a gene. CDR3 residues: CASRAGDRENGYTF. In nucleotides, the CDR3 is TGTGCCAGTAGAGCCGGGGACAGGGAGAATGGCTACACCTTC.

Here the CDR3 reads CASSMGHQPREQFF. The CDR3 DNA follows: TGTGCCAGTAGTATGGGGCACCAACCCCGCGAGCAGTTCTTC. The V and J genes are TRBV19 and TRBJ2-1; the D gene is possibly TRBD1 (5 bases). The germline V gene has CDR1 LNHDA and CDR2 SQIVND (reference sequence). Trimming took 3 bases from V and 10 from J, leaving 16 bases between them. The CDR3 loop spans 14 amino acids.

This rearrangement joins TRBV6-2 or TRBV6-3 to TRBJ2-1, with TRBD2 matching 11 bases. This CDR3 contains 15 residues. CDR1 is MNHEY and CDR2 is SVGEGT in the germline V gene. V lost 2 bases to trimming and J lost 12 bases; unmatched junction nucleotides: 9. Written as DNA, the CDR3 is TGTGCCAGCAGTTACGGGGTAGCGGGGGGGCCAAGGCAGTTCTTC. Translated, it gives CASSYGVAGGPRQFF.

V is TRBV6-5 and J is TRBJ2-7; 10 bases map to TRBD1. The CDR3 is made up of 13 amino acids. The ends lost 11 bases at V and 0 bases at J; junction bases unmatched: 4. Germline assignment: CDR1 MNHEY and CDR2 SVGAGI. The CDR3 loop reads CAARTGGSYEQYF. For the CDR3, the DNA is TGTGCCGCTAGGACAGGGGGCTCCTACGAGCAGTACTTC.

The chain is built from TRBV9 and TRBJ2-2; D may correspond to TRBD1 or TRBD2 (5 bases each). Germline V gene data show CDR1 as SGDLS and CDR2 as YYNGEE. V was cut by 0 bases and J by 4 bases, with 7 bases left in between. The CDR3 extends over 14 amino acids. CDR3 sequence (DNA): TGTGCCAGCAGCGTAGAGGGGACCACCGGGGAGCTGTTTTTT. This codes for CASSVEGTTGELFF.

V usage is TRBV11-3 and J usage is TRBJ2-1; no clear D. Germline V lookup: CDR1 SGHNT, CDR2 YENEEA. The CDR3 contains 16 residues. The germline V and J ends were trimmed by 5 bases and 0 bases, with 14 bases remaining between them. This CDR3 reads CASSRVVASSYNEQFF. CDR3 nucleotide sequence: TGTGCCAGCAGCCGCGTAGTAGCCAGCTCCTACAATGAGCAGTTCTTC.

This clone appeared a few times. This chain connects TRBV30 to TRBJ1-6; the D gene is possibly TRBD1 (5 bases). Germline V gene sequence: CDR1 GTSNPN, CDR2 SVGIG (reference sequence). Trimming removed 3 bases from V and 6 bases from J, with 9 bases in between. The CDR3 has 13 residues. This chain's CDR3 is CAWSQGGNSPLHF. CDR3 DNA sequence: TGTGCCTGGAGCCAGGGAGGTAATTCACCCCTCCACTTT.

The J gene is TRBJ1-3, the V gene TRBV9; tentative D call: TRBD1 (5 bases). Germline V gene lookup returns CDR1 SGDLS and CDR2 YYNGEE. Trimming removed 2 bases at V and 2 bases at J, with 11 bases between. The CDR3 loop spans 15 amino acids. This CDR3 is CASSVGVGTGNTIYF. The CDR3 nucleotides are TGTGCCAGCAGCGTGGGGGTCGGTACTGGAAACACCATATATTTT.

This rearrangement joins TRBV18 to TRBJ1-1; no reliable D call. Germline CDR1 KGHSH, CDR2 LQKENI. This CDR3 is built from 13 residues. Trimming took 2 bases from V and 0 from J, leaving 4 bases between them. The CDR3 region is CASSPGMNTEAFF. The CDR3 DNA sequence: TGTGCCAGCTCACCAGGGATGAACACTGAAGCTTTCTTT.

The chain uses TRBV3-1 (or the pseudogene TRBV3-2) and TRBJ2-7, with 8 bases aligning to TRBD2. V dropped 3 bases and J dropped 5; count of bases not matched to a gene: 9. The CDR3 loop spans 15 amino acids. CDR1 and CDR2 from the germline V gene are LGHDT and YNNKEL (reference sequence). The CDR3 spells CASSQGSGSSNEQYF. The CDR3 region has the DNA TGTGCCAGCAGCCAGGGGAGCGGGAGCTCGAACGAGCAGTACTTC.

This sequence joins TRBV19 and TRBJ1-5, with 10 bases aligning to TRBD1. Germline V lookup: CDR1 LNHDA, CDR2 SQIVND (reference sequence). V lost 2 bases, J lost 7 bases, and 17 bases stayed unmatched. CDR3 length: 19 amino acids. CDR3 protein: CASSIPWIPGTGVGQPQHF. In nucleotides, the CDR3 is TGTGCCAGTAGTATACCATGGATTCCCGGGACAGGGGTAGGGCAGCCCCAGCATTTT.

The chain has TRBV24-1 and TRBJ2-7, with TRBD2 as a possible D gene (5 bases). Germline V gene sequence: CDR1 KGHDR, CDR2 SFDVKD. The CDR3 has 13 amino acids. The V end was cut by 2 bases, the J end by 3 bases, with 7 bases between. The CDR3, as DNA: TGTGCCACCAGTGATTCCGGGGACTACGAGCAGTACTTC. Encoded protein: CATSDSGDYEQYF.

The rearrangement uses TRBV21-1 and TRBJ2-1; TRBD2 is the table's D call, not checked against the DNA. TRBV21-1 is classified as a pseudogene. The CDR3 consists of 16 residues. The CDR3 region is CASSKTTPEGHNEQFF. The CDR3 coding sequence is TGTGCCAGCAGCAAGACCACCCCCGAGGGCCACAATGAGCAGTTCTTC.

V is TRBV28 and J is TRBJ1-6; 7 nucleotides agree with TRBD1. CDR1 and CDR2 from the germline V gene are MDHEN and SYDVKM. The ends lost 4 bases at V and 10 bases at J; junction bases unmatched: 4. The CDR3 contains 13 residues. The CDR3 coding sequence is TGTGCCAGCAGTTCAGGGGGGAGATCACCCCTCCACTTT. Translated, it gives CASSSGGRSPLHF.

This clone was observed once. This rearrangement joins TRBV10-3 to TRBJ2-5; 8 nucleotides agree with TRBD2. The trim removed 2 bases at V and 3 bases at J, leaving 11 bases unmatched. The CDR3 totals 17 residues. Germline assignment: CDR1 ENHRY and CDR2 SYGVKD. CDR3 residues: CAISELATGGAKETQYF. The DNA for the CDR3 is TGTGCCATCAGTGAGCTCGCGACCGGGGGGGCGAAAGAGACCCAGTACTTC.

V gene TRBV15 combines with J gene TRBJ2-1; D is unresolved. The CDR3 sequence is 12 residues long. V lost 2 bases and J 9 bases, leaving 8 bases between the germline ends. From germline, CDR1 is LNHNV and CDR2 YYDKDF (reference sequence). The CDR3 sequence: CATSRSRVEQFF. In nucleotides, the CDR3 is TGTGCCACCAGCAGATCTAGGGTTGAGCAGTTCTTC.

The rearrangement uses TRBV30 and TRBJ2-5; D is possibly TRBD1 or TRBD2 (6 bases each). V dropped 0 bases and J dropped 5 bases, with 10 bases sitting between them. The CDR3 is 13 residues long. From germline, CDR1 is GTSNPN and CDR2 SVGIG (reference sequence). The CDR3 sequence: CAWSVGGGETQYF. The CDR3 DNA sequence: TGTGCCTGGAGTGTAGGAGGGGGGGAGACCCAGTACTTC.

This sequence joins TRBV24-1 and TRBJ2-1, with TRBD2 matching 9 bases. The germline CDR1 and CDR2 sequences are KGHDR and SFDVKD. After removal of 6 bases from V and 6 bases from J, the junction contained 14 bases not matched to a gene. The CDR3 loop spans 17 amino acids. CDR3 residues: CATSFRGGTSSGNEQFF. For the CDR3, the DNA is TGTGCCACCAGTTTCCGTGGGGGGACTAGCTCTGGCAATGAGCAGTTCTTC.

The chain recombines TRBV5-1 with TRBJ1-2; the match to TRBD1 covers 10 bases. This CDR3 is built from 15 residues. CDR1 is SGHRS and CDR2 is YFSETQ in the germline V gene. With V trimmed by 0 bases and J by 5 bases, 4 bases remained unmatched. The DNA of the CDR3 is TGCGCCAGCAGCTTGGGACAGGGGGCGTCTTATGGCTACACCTTC. Its translation: CASSLGQGASYGYTF.